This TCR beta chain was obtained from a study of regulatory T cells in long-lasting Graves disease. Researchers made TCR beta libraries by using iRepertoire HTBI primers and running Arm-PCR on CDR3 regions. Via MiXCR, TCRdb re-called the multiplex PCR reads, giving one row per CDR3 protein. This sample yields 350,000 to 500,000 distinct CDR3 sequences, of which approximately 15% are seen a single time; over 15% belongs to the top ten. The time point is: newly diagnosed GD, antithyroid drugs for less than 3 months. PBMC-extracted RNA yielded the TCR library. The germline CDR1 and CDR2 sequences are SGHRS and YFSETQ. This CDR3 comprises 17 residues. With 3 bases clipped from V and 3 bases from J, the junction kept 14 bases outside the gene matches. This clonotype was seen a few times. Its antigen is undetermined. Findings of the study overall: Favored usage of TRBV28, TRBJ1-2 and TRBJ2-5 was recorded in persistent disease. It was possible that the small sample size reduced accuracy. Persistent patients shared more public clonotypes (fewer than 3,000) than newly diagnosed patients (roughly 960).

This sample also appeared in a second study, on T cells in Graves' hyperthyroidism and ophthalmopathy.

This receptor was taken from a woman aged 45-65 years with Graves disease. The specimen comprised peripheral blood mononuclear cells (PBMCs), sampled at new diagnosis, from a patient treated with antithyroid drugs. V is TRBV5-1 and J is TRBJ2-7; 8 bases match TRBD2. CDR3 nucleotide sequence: TGCGCCAGCAGCTCACCCGGGGGTAGCGGGATCCTCTACGAGCAGTACTTC. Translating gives CASSSPGGSGILYEQYF. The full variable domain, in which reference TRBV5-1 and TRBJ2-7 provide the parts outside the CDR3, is KAGVTQTPRYLIKTRGQQVTLSCSPISGHRSVSWYQQTPGQGLQFLFEYFSETQRNKGNFPGRFSGRQFSNSRSEMNVSTLELGDSALYLCASSSPGGSGILYEQYFGPGTRLTVT.